These 31 T cell receptor beta chains were sequenced from one sample in a study of blood T cells in healthy people across ages. Then a second PCR, running roughly 7 to 11 cycles, was carried out with a sample-barcoded 5' primer and a J-beta primer mix. TCRdb used MiXCR to reprocess the 5' RACE reads, holding one entry per CDR3 protein. The table shows about 680,000 distinct CDR3 sequences, with 49% occurring only once. Material: blood. The receptors derive from a woman aged 55-69 years in good health.

This clonotype appeared a single time. The chain combines TRBV5-1 with TRBJ1-2; D perhaps matches TRBD1 (5 bases). Germline values: CDR1 SGHRS, CDR2 YFSETQ. This CDR3 has 14 residues. V lost 6 bases to trimming and J lost 6 bases, with 18 bases between them. The CDR3 DNA sequence: TGCGCCAGCACTCTCGGGACCCTTAGGGATGGCTACACCTTC. Encoded protein: CASTLGTLRDGYTF.

This clonotype was seen more than once but under ten times. The V call is TRBV4-3, the J call TRBJ2-7; perhaps TRBD2 as D (6 bases). Germline loops: CDR1 LGHNA, CDR2 YSLEER. The V end lost 0 bases, the J end lost 3 bases, and 12 bases lay between the germline ends. This CDR3 is built from 15 residues. CDR3 sequence (DNA): TGCGCCAGCAGCCAAGATCTGGGGGGTCTCTACGAGCAGTACTTC. Translated, it gives CASSQDLGGLYEQYF.

This clonotype has just a few counts. The chain recombines TRBV12-3 or TRBV12-4 with TRBJ2-1, with TRBD2 as a possible D gene (6 bases). Trimming removed 7 bases at V and 8 bases at J, with 18 bases between. The CDR3 sequence is 14 residues long. The CDR3 sequence is CASTLAPKHDEQFF. For the CDR3, the DNA is TGTGCCAGCACTCTAGCGCCGAAGCATGATGAGCAGTTCTTC.

CDR3 amino acids: CASSPTTISGTDTQYF. CDR3 DNA sequence: TGTGCCAGCTCACCAACAACCATCTCGGGTACAGATACGCAGTATTTT. The rearrangement uses TRBV18 and TRBJ2-3, with no clear D. Germline-derived CDR1 and CDR2 are KGHSH and LQKENI. The CDR3 extends over 16 amino acids. The V gene lost 2 bases and the J gene lost 3 bases, with 15 bases spanning the gap. The full variable domain, its missing parts supplied by reference TRBV18 and TRBJ2-3, is NAGVMQNPRHLVRRRGQEARLRCSPMKGHSHVYWYRQLPEEGLKFMVYLQKENIIDESGMPKERFSAEFPKEGPSILRIQQVVRGDSAAYFCASSPTTISGTDTQYFGPGTRLTVL.

This clonotype turned up a few times. V and J are TRBV20-1 and TRBJ2-7; D not certain. The germline V gene has CDR1 DFQATT and CDR2 SNEGSKA (reference sequence). V lost 5 bases and J 0 bases, leaving 8 bases between the germline ends. This CDR3 has 12 amino acids. The chain's CDR3 is CSALRGSYEQYF. The CDR3 DNA follows: TGCAGTGCTCTTAGAGGCTCCTACGAGCAGTACTTC.

This chain links TRBV6-5 with TRBJ2-1, with D perhaps matching TRBD2 (5 bases). CDR1 is MNHEY and CDR2 is SVGAGI in the germline V gene. The CDR3 length is 15 residues. Trimming removed 2 bases at V and 6 bases at J, with 14 bases between. CDR3 in amino acids: CASSYRLRGSNEQFF. In nucleotides, the CDR3 is TGTGCCAGCAGTTACCGGTTGAGAGGGAGCAATGAGCAGTTCTTC.

The chain carries TRBV7-3 and TRBJ2-5; D is uncertain. Germline V gene sequence: CDR1 SGHTA, CDR2 FQGTGA. Trimming stripped 5 bases from V and 5 bases from J, with 12 bases between. This CDR3 has 13 amino acids. The DNA for the CDR3 is TGTGCCAGCAGCAGACGGAGTTCGGAGACCCAGTACTTC. Translated, it gives CASSRRSSETQYF.

This clonotype was seen a handful of times. The gene calls are TRBV29-1 and TRBJ1-1; 8 nucleotides align to TRBD1. Germline V gene lookup returns CDR1 SQVTM and CDR2 ANQGSEA. The CDR3 spans 13 residues. V trimming: 1 base; J trimming: 11 bases; junction bases outside the gene matches: 9. This CDR3 reads CSVEVDRDKVAFF. CDR3 DNA: TGCAGCGTTGAAGTGGACAGGGATAAGGTTGCTTTCTTT.

As regards this clonotype: At one of its ends the junction is not consistent with the germline gene, which may arise from a read error. The genes are TRBV7-2 and TRBJ2-1; 10 nucleotides match TRBD2. CDR1 and CDR2 from the germline V gene are SGHTA and FQGNSA. The CDR3 runs to 14 residues. The CDR3 reads CACSQAGGWNEQFF. CDR3 sequence (DNA): TGTGCCTGCAGCCAAGCGGGAGGGTGGAATGAGCAGTTCTTC.

The genes are TRBV7-3 and TRBJ2-1, with D maybe TRBD1 (6 bases). Germline V gives CDR1 SGHTA, CDR2 FQGTGA. V was cut by 4 bases and J by 15 bases, with 19 bases left in between. The CDR3 extends over 13 amino acids. The DNA of the CDR3 is TGTGCCAGCAGCTCCTCCGAACAGGGAAGTTTGTTCTTC. Residues: CASSSSEQGSLFF.

This clonotype has a single count. This chain connects TRBV5-1 to TRBJ2-2, with D uncertain. CDR1 SGHRS and CDR2 YFSETQ come from the germline V gene. This CDR3 has 14 residues. The V end lost 6 bases, the J end lost 0 bases, and 9 bases lay between the germline ends. The chain's CDR3 is CASNHGANTGELFF. CDR3 coding DNA: TGCGCCAGCAATCACGGAGCGAACACCGGGGAGCTGTTTTTT.

The table lists this clonotype with a few counts. The chain employs TRBV27 and TRBJ1-2; 7 bases map to TRBD1. The CDR3 has 15 residues. J lost 6 bases, V lost 5 bases, and 12 bases had no gene match. CDR1 is MNHEY and CDR2 is SMNVEV in the germline V gene (reference sequence). The DNA of the CDR3 is TGTGCCAGCAGTCGATTTCCGAGACAGGGCGATGGCTACACCTTC. This sequence encodes CASSRFPRQGDGYTF.

The genes are TRBV4-3 and TRBJ2-3, with TRBD2 identical over 7 bases. V lost 0 bases and J lost 1; bases outside the gene matches: 1. CDR3 size: 15 residues. CDR1 LGHNA and CDR2 YSLEER come from the germline V gene. CDR3: CASSQDGRGTDTQYF. In nucleotides, the CDR3 is TGCGCCAGCAGCCAAGATGGGAGGGGCACAGATACGCAGTATTTT.

The chain couples TRBV15 to TRBJ1-4; 8 bases align to TRBD1. The CDR3 runs 15 residues. The germline gives CDR1 LNHNV, CDR2 YYDKDF (reference sequence). J gave up 8 bases and V 2 bases, and 7 bases lay outside the gene matches. CDR3 DNA sequence: TGTGCCACCAGCAGACAGACAGGGGACGCCGAAAAACTGTTTTTT. Protein: CATSRQTGDAEKLFF. The full variable domain, rest sourced from reference TRBV15 and TRBJ1-4, is DAMVIQNPRYQVTQFGKPVTLSCSQTLNHNVMYWYQQKSSQAPKLLFHYYDKDFNNEADTPDNFQSRRPNTSFCFLDIRSPGLGDTAMYLCATSRQTGDAEKLFFGSGTQLSVL.

The V call is TRBV3-1, the J call TRBJ1-2; TRBD1 is a possible D gene (5 bases). Germline loops: CDR1 LGHDT, CDR2 YNNKEL (reference sequence). V shed 2 bases and J shed 5 bases, with 15 bases lying between them. The CDR3 covers 15 residues. The CDR3 nucleotides read TGTGCCAGCAGCCAACCCGGGGCAGGGACGTATGGCTACACCTTC. It is translated as CASSQPGAGTYGYTF.

This clonotype was observed a few times. This chain joins TRBV4-3 and TRBJ2-1; D ambiguous. Looked up from germline, CDR1 is LGHNA and CDR2 is YSLEER. This CDR3 region has 13 residues. V lost 3 bases and J lost 8, with 11 bases in between. This CDR3 is CASSHSTRHEQFF. The DNA of the CDR3 is TGCGCCAGCAGCCACTCTACACGTCATGAGCAGTTCTTC.

There are a few counts of this clonotype. V is TRBV4-1 and J is TRBJ2-1; a weak D match, TRBD2 (6 bases). Trimming removed 4 bases at V and 4 bases at J, with 17 bases between. The CDR3 has 16 residues. Looked up from germline, CDR1 is MGHRA and CDR2 is YSYEKL. The CDR3 sequence: CASSPPFAGSYNEQFF. Here the CDR3 DNA reads TGCGCCAGCAGCCCCCCCTTTGCGGGGTCTTACAATGAGCAGTTCTTC.

This clonotype came up a few times. The V call is TRBV6-2 or TRBV6-3, the J call TRBJ2-1, with D possibly being TRBD1 (6 bases). Germline V gene sequence: CDR1 MNHEY, CDR2 SVGEGT. With 2 bases removed from V and 0 bases from J, the gap between germline ends came to 8 bases. The CDR3 has 15 amino acids. CDR3: CASSYGGRSYNEQFF. CDR3 coding DNA: TGTGCCAGCAGTTACGGGGGCCGCTCCTACAATGAGCAGTTCTTC.

The chain links TRBV20-1 to TRBJ2-5; 14 bases fit TRBD2. Germline V gives CDR1 DFQATT, CDR2 SNEGSKA (reference sequence). CDR3 length equals 18 residues. The V gene end was trimmed by 3 bases and the J gene end by 0 bases; junction bases not matched to a gene: 9. The CDR3 loop is CSASPQTSGRGYQETQYF. In nucleotides, the CDR3 is TGCAGTGCTAGCCCTCAGACTAGCGGGAGGGGGTACCAAGAGACCCAGTACTTC.

This clonotype was counted only a few times. This chain uses TRBV2 with TRBJ2-7; 14 nucleotides line up with TRBD2. Unmatched junction bases numbered 6, after V lost 6 bases and J lost 5 bases. Germline V gene lookup returns CDR1 SNHLY and CDR2 FYNNEI. The CDR3 has 15 amino acids. CDR3 residues: CASRLGTSGSDEQYF. The CDR3 DNA reads TGTGCCAGCAGGTTAGGGACTAGCGGGAGTGACGAGCAGTACTTC.

J is TRBJ2-5 and V is TRBV7-9, with D uncertain. The CDR3 runs to 14 residues. CDR1 and CDR2 (germline): SEHNR, FQNEAQ (reference sequence). V lost 6 bases and J lost 5, with 16 bases in between. The CDR3 DNA is TGTGCCAGCAGTCGTACAGCGTTGGGGGAGACCCAGTACTTC. It encodes CASSRTALGETQYF.

The sample holds a few counts of this clonotype. The chain uses TRBV10-3 and TRBJ2-3, with TRBD2 identical over 10 bases. CDR1 is ENHRY, CDR2 SYGVKD, per germline. The CDR3 contains 14 residues. With V trimmed by 6 bases and J by 5 bases, 5 bases remained unmatched. The CDR3 here is CAIRGTSEGDTQYF. Written as DNA, the CDR3 is TGTGCCATCAGGGGGACTAGCGAGGGAGATACGCAGTATTTT.

The chain uses TRBV27 and TRBJ2-4; D remains ambiguous. The CDR3 runs to 14 residues. Trimming stripped 4 bases from V and 1 base from J, with 8 bases between. Germline CDR1 and CDR2: MNHEY and SMNVEV (reference sequence). The CDR3 reads CASSSMGAKNIQYF. The CDR3 DNA follows: TGTGCCAGCAGTTCAATGGGGGCCAAAAACATTCAGTACTTC.

The chain links TRBV20-1 to TRBJ1-1; tentatively, D is TRBD1 (5 bases). V lost 0 bases and J 4 bases, leaving 12 bases between the germline ends. CDR3 size: 14 residues. Germline loops: CDR1 DFQATT, CDR2 SNEGSKA (reference sequence). The CDR3 protein is CSARDIRAGTEAFF. For the CDR3, the DNA is TGCAGTGCTAGAGATATCAGGGCTGGCACTGAAGCTTTCTTT.

The rearrangement uses TRBV2 and TRBJ2-7; weak D call: TRBD1 (6 bases). This CDR3 is 14 amino acids long. V was trimmed by 5 bases and J by 2 bases, leaving 13 bases between them. Looked up from germline, CDR1 is SNHLY and CDR2 is FYNNEI. This chain's CDR3 is CASSFITGTYEQYF. The CDR3 DNA is TGTGCCAGCAGTTTTATAACAGGGACCTACGAGCAGTACTTC. The variable domain in full, with the rest retrieved from reference TRBV2 and TRBJ2-7, is EPEVTQTPSHQVTQMGQEVILRCVPISNHLYFYWYRQILGQKVEFLVSFYNNEISEKSEIFDDQFSVERPDGSNFTLKIRSTKLEDSAMYFCASSFITGTYEQYFGPGTRLTVT.

The V call is TRBV29-1, the J call TRBJ2-1; TRBD2 might be the D (5 bases). Per the germline V gene, CDR1 is SQVTM and CDR2 is ANQGSEA. CDR3 length: 13 amino acids. The germline V and J ends were trimmed by 7 bases and 0 bases, with 10 bases remaining between them. The CDR3 bases are TGCAGCGAAAGGACTGTCTCCTACAATGAGCAGTTCTTC. Translation: CSERTVSYNEQFF.

This clonotype was observed a handful of times. This rearrangement joins TRBV20-1 to TRBJ1-2; D unresolved. This CDR3 spans 11 amino acids. In germline, CDR1 is DFQATT, CDR2 SNEGSKA (reference sequence). V lost 5 bases and J lost 5, with 9 bases in between. CDR3: CSASVVYGYTF. CDR3 nucleotide sequence: TGCAGTGCTTCAGTTGTGTATGGCTACACCTTC.

Only a few counts were recorded for this clonotype. CDR3 DNA: TGTGCTAGTGGTTTAAGCTTCCACACAGATACGCAGTATTTT. As protein: CASGLSFHTDTQYF. The V and J genes are TRBV12-5 and TRBJ2-3; no clear D. Trimming removed 3 bases at V and 2 bases at J, with 9 bases between. CDR1 LGHNT and CDR2 FRNRAP come from the germline V gene. The CDR3 consists of 14 residues.

The chain uses TRBV24-1 and TRBJ2-5; D is perhaps TRBD2 (6 bases). The V gene's germline CDR1 is KGHDR and CDR2 SFDVKD. The CDR3 loop spans 13 amino acids. The V and J ends lost 1 base and 11 bases respectively, with 13 bases between them. The CDR3, as DNA: TGTGCCACCAGTGATTTCGGCGGGAATGAGCAGTACTTC. Amino acid sequence: CATSDFGGNEQYF.

Turning to this clonotype: Germline and junction disagree at one end, which may indicate a read error. The chain carries TRBV7-2 and TRBJ2-1; 12 positions agree with TRBD2. CDR1 and CDR2 from the germline V gene are SGHTA and FQGNSA. The CDR3 has 18 residues. This CDR3 reads CVSSRIWTSGISYNEQFF. The DNA for the CDR3 is TGTGTCAGCAGCCGTATCTGGACTAGCGGGATCTCCTACAATGAGCAGTTCTTC.

The chain combines TRBV10-3 with TRBJ2-3; 11 nucleotides match TRBD1. J lost 4 bases, V lost 6 bases, and 6 bases had no gene match. Germline V lookup: CDR1 ENHRY, CDR2 SYGVKD. The CDR3 consists of 15 residues. CDR3 bases: TGTGCCATCAGGAGGGACAGGGGGGGCGCAGATACGCAGTATTTT. The encoded protein is CAIRRDRGGADTQYF.